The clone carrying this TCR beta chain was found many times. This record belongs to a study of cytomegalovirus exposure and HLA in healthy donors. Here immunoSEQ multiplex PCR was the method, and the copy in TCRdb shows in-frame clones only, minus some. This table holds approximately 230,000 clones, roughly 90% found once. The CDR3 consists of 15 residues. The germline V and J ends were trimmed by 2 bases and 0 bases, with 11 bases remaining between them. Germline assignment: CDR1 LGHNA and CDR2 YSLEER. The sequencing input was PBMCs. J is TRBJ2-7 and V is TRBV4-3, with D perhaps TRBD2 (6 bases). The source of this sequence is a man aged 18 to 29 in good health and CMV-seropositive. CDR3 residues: CASSQRREPSYEQYF. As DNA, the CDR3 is TGCGCCAGCAGCCAACGGAGGGAGCCCTCCTACGAGCAGTACTTC.